Listed below are T cell receptor beta chains from one sample, sequenced in a study of beta chain features in type 1 diabetes. The repertoire was sequenced with immunoSEQ multiplex PCR; TCRdb's copy has only in-frame clones and lacks some. The sample holds hundreds of thousands of clones, roughly an eighth seen once. Sequencing was carried out using naive CD4+ T cells from blood. The receptors come from a man between 18 and 35 years old with type 1 diabetes. CDR3s include the opening cysteine and the closing phenylalanine or tryptophan. A D gene is named only where the DNA matches it firmly. The size entry is marked missing in some rows and otherwise reads once, few, many or a size class.

TRBV18	TRBJ2-5	NA	TRBD1	TGTGCCAGCTCACCAGACAGGGCGGAGACCCAGTACTTC	CASSPDRAETQYF
TRBV7-3	TRBJ1-2	once	NA	TGTGCCAGCAGCTTAGGCCAGGGTGGCTACACCTTC	CASSLGQGGYTF
TRBV13	TRBJ2-5	NA	TRBD2	TGTGCCAGCAGCCCAAGAAATAGAGGGACTAGGCAAGAGACCCAGTACTTC	CASSPRNRGTRQETQYF
TRBV2	TRBJ1-2	once	TRBD1	TGTGCCAGCAGCGCGGGACAGTATGGCTACACCTTC	CASSAGQYGYTF
TRBV5-4	TRBJ2-7	NA	TRBD2	TGTGCCAGCAGCTCAAGTCTAGCGGCCCTCTCCTACGAGCAGTACTTC	CASSSSLAALSYEQYF
TRBV27	TRBJ2-1	NA	NA	TGTGCCAGCAGTTCGTCCGGGACTGCTTACAATGAGCAGTTCTTC	CASSSSGTAYNEQFF
TRBV7-2	TRBJ2-3	NA	NA	TGTGCCAGCAGCTTAGATGGGGATACGCAGTATTTT	CASSLDGDTQYF
TRBV7-9	TRBJ1-1	NA	TRBD1	TGTGCCAGCAGCTCGGGACAGGGATGGAACACTGAAGCTTTCTTT	CASSSGQGWNTEAFF
TRBV30	TRBJ2-7	NA	NA	TGTGCCTGGGGCGGTAACTACGAGCAGTACTTC	CAWGGNYEQYF
TRBV5-4	TRBJ2-1	NA	TRBD2	TGTGCCAGCAGCCTCGGGATAGCGGGATACAATGAGCAGTTCTTC	CASSLGIAGYNEQFF
TRBV7-2	TRBJ2-7	few	TRBD2	TGTGCCAGCAGCTTAGTACGGGAGGATGGGCAGTACTTC	CASSLVREDGQYF
TRBV18	TRBJ2-1	few	TRBD1	TGTGCCAGCTCACCACAGGGGGCGCTCATGAATGAGCAGTTCTTC	CASSPQGALMNEQFF
TRBV30	TRBJ2-2	NA	NA	TGTGCCTTATTATCCGGGCAGTTCACCGGGGAGCTGTTTTTT	CALLSGQFTGELFF
TRBV5-1	TRBJ2-7	NA	NA	TGCGCCAGCAGCCCTATTCCGGCAAACTCCTACGAGCAGTACTTC	CASSPIPANSYEQYF
TRBV6-1	TRBJ2-4	few	TRBD2	TGTGCCAGCAGTAAGCGGGACGCTAAGGACATTCAGTACTTC	CASSKRDAKDIQYF
TRBV30	TRBJ1-1	NA	TRBD1	TGTGCCTGTACAGGGGAGTGGAACACTGAAGCTTTCTTT	CACTGEWNTEAFF
TRBV29-1	TRBJ2-7	NA	NA	TGCAGCGCCGTACTATCTCCGGAGGAGCAGTACTTC	CSAVLSPEEQYF
TRBV5-4	TRBJ2-3	NA	TRBD2	TGTGCCAGCAAGTTGTCGCGGGAGGCATACACAGATACGCAGTATTTT	CASKLSREAYTDTQYF
TRBV30	TRBJ2-1	NA	NA	TGTGCCTGGAGCTCTAGTGGGGATGAGCAGTTCTTC	CAWSSSGDEQFF
TRBV6-5	TRBJ2-3	few	NA	TGTGCCAGCAGTTACTCCTGGGACACAGATACGCAGTATTTT	CASSYSWDTDTQYF
TRBV5-1	TRBJ1-2	NA	TRBD1	TGCGCCAGCAGCTTGGTGCAACAGGGGAACTATGGCTACACCTTC	CASSLVQQGNYGYTF
TRBV10-3	TRBJ2-1	few	TRBD2	TGTGCCATCAGTGGGGGACTAGCGGGAGATGGAGATGAGCAGTTCTTC	CAISGGLAGDGDEQFF
TRBV7-9	TRBJ2-5	NA	NA	TGTGCCAGCAGCCCAGGTCGGGAGACCCAGTACTTC	CASSPGRETQYF
TRBV9	TRBJ2-5	NA	NA	TGTGCCAGCAGCACTGTAGGAGAGGAGACCCAGTACTTC	CASSTVGEETQYF
TRBV30	TRBJ1-4	NA	NA	TGTGCCTGGAGTGAAGCTGGAGGTGAAAAACTGTTTTTT	CAWSEAGGEKLFF
TRBV5-4	TRBJ2-4	NA	NA	TGTGCCAGCAGCTTCCGGGTTGAAGACATTCAGTACTTC	CASSFRVEDIQYF
TRBV4-3	TRBJ2-3	few	TRBD2	TGCGCCAGCAGCCAAGCGGGGGGAGCCCCAGATACGCAGTATTTT	CASSQAGGAPDTQYF
TRBV15	TRBJ2-7	NA	NA	TGTGCCACCAGCAGAGTGGAAAGCGAGCAGTACTTC	CATSRVESEQYF
TRBV7-9	TRBJ2-5	few	NA	TGTGCCAGCAGCTCAGGTGGAGGACACCAAGAGACCCAGTACTTC	CASSSGGGHQETQYF
TRBV4-3	TRBJ2-1	once	TRBD1	TGCGCCAGCAGCCGGGGACAGCCTTTCTACAATGAGCAGTTCTTC	CASSRGQPFYNEQFF
TRBV7-2	TRBJ2-1	few	NA	TGTGCCAGCAGCTTAGCGTGGAGGGCCCTTAATGAGCAGTTCTTC	CASSLAWRALNEQFF
TRBV10-3	TRBJ1-2	few	TRBD1	TGTGCCATCAGGGGACAGGGGGGAGACTATGGCTACACCTTC	CAIRGQGGDYGYTF
TRBV25-1	TRBJ1-6	few	NA	TGTGCCAGCAGTGAACCCGGGGCCCAGCCCCTCCACTTT	CASSEPGAQPLHF
TRBV29-1	TRBJ2-3	NA	NA	TGCAGCGCCTCGGACTTTTCCGCGGGAGATACGCAGTATTTT	CSASDFSAGDTQYF
TRBV2	TRBJ2-3	NA	TRBD1	TGTGCCAGCAGTCAACAGGGGGCAGATACGCAGTATTTT	CASSQQGADTQYF
TRBV29-1	TRBJ2-6	few	NA	TGCAGCGTTTGGAGTAGGGTCGAGCTCTCTGGGGCCAACGTCCTGACTTTC	CSVWSRVELSGANVLTF
TRBV30	TRBJ2-2	NA	NA	TGTGCCTTTCCCGGGACACCGAACACCGGGGAGCTGTTTTTT	CAFPGTPNTGELFF